The rows below give T cell receptor beta chains drawn from one sample of a study of blood T cell repertoires in COVID-19. Generated by immunoSEQ multiplex PCR, the TCRdb table keeps only in-frame clones and is missing some. The sample shows fewer than 250,000 clones, around 84% of them seen only once. The specimen was peripheral blood. The receptor set was obtained from a human donor in a cohort sampled during active COVID-19. CDR3s include the opening cysteine and the closing phenylalanine or tryptophan. The D gene is left open where the match is weak. Expanded clones are given a class, and other clones once, few, many or no size at all.

abundance	d_gene	v_gene	j_gene	CDR3aa	CDR3nt
.	.	TRBV7-9	TRBJ1-4	CASSQIGRGELFF	TGTGCCAGCAGCCAGATCGGCAGGGGTGAACTGTTTTTT
once	.	TRBV12-3/TRBV12-4	TRBJ2-3	CASSSTSTDTQYF	TGTGCCAGCAGTTCCACTAGCACAGATACGCAGTATTTT
.	.	TRBV6-5	TRBJ1-4	CASSPDFTGEKLFF	TGTGCCAGCAGCCCCGATTTCACCGGGGAAAAACTGTTTTTT
.	TRBD1	TRBV6-6	TRBJ1-1	CASSVWTGGNTEAFF	TGTGCCAGCAGTGTCTGGACAGGTGGGAACACTGAAGCTTTCTTT
.	TRBD1	TRBV29-1	TRBJ2-5	CSVGPGQGAVETQYF	TGCAGCGTTGGGCCGGGACAGGGGGCAGTGGAGACCCAGTACTTC
.	.	TRBV28	TRBJ1-2	CASSPPSGSPGDYGYTF	TGTGCCAGCAGTCCGCCTAGCGGGAGTCCTGGGGACTATGGCTACACCTTC
.	TRBD2	TRBV5-8	TRBJ2-1	CASSLGLAGDNELGQFF	TGTGCCAGCAGCTTGGGACTAGCGGGGGACAATGAGCTGGGGCAGTTCTTC
.	.	TRBV4-1	TRBJ1-2	CASSREIIGGQYGYTF	TGCGCCAGCAGCCGAGAGATAATTGGCGGCCAATATGGCTACACCTTC
.	.	TRBV14	TRBJ1-6	CASSPILNSPLHF	TGTGCCAGCAGCCCCATTCTAAATTCACCCCTCCACTTT
.	.	TRBV14	TRBJ2-1	CASSQGDRRHEQFF	TGTGCCAGCAGCCAAGGAGACAGGCGGCATGAGCAGTTCTTC
.	.	TRBV6-6	TRBJ2-5	CASTLGGQETQYF	TGTGCCAGCACCCTGGGGGGCCAAGAGACCCAGTACTTC
.	.	TRBV6-5	TRBJ1-1	CASQRWARTEAFF	TGTGCCAGTCAACGGTGGGCCCGCACTGAAGCTTTCTTT
.	.	TRBV11-2	TRBJ2-2	CASSRGVGGTGELFF	TGTGCCAGCAGCCGTGGCGTAGGGGGCACCGGGGAGCTGTTTTTT
.	TRBD1	TRBV18	TRBJ2-1	CASSPNFHSSGGNEQFF	TGTGCCAGCTCACCTAATTTCCACTCCTCAGGGGGCAATGAGCAGTTCTTC
.	.	TRBV11-2	TRBJ2-3	CASSLGGGRSTDTQYF	TGTGCCAGCAGCTTAGGAGGAGGTCGGAGCACAGATACGCAGTATTTT
.	.	TRBV24-1	TRBJ1-2	CATSDAQGRGYTF	TGTGCCACCAGTGATGCACAGGGTAGAGGCTACACCTTC
.	.	TRBV9	TRBJ1-5	CASSAKGAPAGVSNQPQHF	TGTGCCAGCAGCGCAAAAGGGGCTCCAGCGGGGGTAAGCAATCAGCCCCAGCATTTT
.	TRBD1	TRBV3-1/TRBV3-2	TRBJ1-1	CASSQWGQSNTEAFF	TGTGCCAGCAGCCAATGGGGACAGTCGAACACTGAAGCTTTCTTT
.	.	TRBV9	TRBJ2-2	CASSARGENTGELFF	TGTGCCAGCAGCGCCAGGGGAGAGAACACCGGGGAGCTGTTTTTT
.	TRBD1	TRBV27	TRBJ2-1	CASSFIGDRAYDEQFF	TGTGCCAGCAGTTTTATAGGGGACAGGGCTTACGATGAGCAGTTCTTC
.	.	TRBV30	TRBJ1-5	CAWSAGSNQPQHF	TGTGCCTGGAGTGCGGGGAGCAATCAGCCCCAGCATTTT
.	.	TRBV5-1	TRBJ1-3	CASSLGDTPGNTIYF	TGCGCCAGCAGCTTAGGGGACACCCCTGGAAACACCATATATTTT
.	TRBD1	TRBV13	TRBJ2-4	CASSNGQGVSNIQYF	TGTGCCAGCAGCAACGGACAGGGAGTGTCGAACATTCAGTACTTC
.	TRBD1	TRBV27	TRBJ1-4	CASSFFSPGQGAREKLFF	TGTGCCAGCAGTTTTTTCTCCCCGGGACAGGGGGCCAGAGAAAAACTGTTTTTT
.	.	TRBV18	TRBJ1-1	CASSPTQGNTEAFF	TGTGCCAGCTCACCAACCCAGGGGAACACTGAAGCTTTCTTT
.	TRBD1	TRBV28	TRBJ1-2	CASSLRRQGIRGGYTF	TGTGCCAGCAGTTTACGTCGACAGGGAATAAGGGGTGGCTACACCTTC
.	TRBD2	TRBV7-3	TRBJ2-3	CASSLAGGVTDTQYF	TGTGCCAGCAGTTTAGCGGGGGGAGTCACAGATACGCAGTATTTT
.	.	TRBV6-5	TRBJ1-5	CASSLTGRGNQPQHF	TGTGCCAGCAGTTTAACGGGGAGGGGCAATCAGCCCCAGCATTTT
.	.	TRBV28	TRBJ2-5	CASSTTSYQETQYF	TGTGCCAGCAGTACAACATCGTACCAAGAGACCCAGTACTTC
.	TRBD2	TRBV11-3	TRBJ2-1	CASSTRLAAFNEQFF	TGTGCCAGCAGCACACGACTAGCGGCCTTTAATGAGCAGTTCTTC
.	.	TRBV5-1	TRBJ1-6	CASSLAQGYNSPLHF	TGCGCCAGCAGCTTGGCCCAGGGATATAATTCACCCCTCCACTTT
.	.	TRBV7-9	TRBJ2-2	CASSFQDSNTGELFF	TGTGCCAGCAGCTTCCAGGATTCGAACACCGGGGAGCTGTTTTTT
.	.	TRBV29-1	TRBJ1-1	CSVPTGGLNTEAFF	TGCAGCGTTCCGACCGGAGGGTTGAACACTGAAGCTTTCTTT
.	.	TRBV2	TRBJ1-2	CASTLGQYGYTF	TGTGCCAGCACCCTAGGACAGTATGGCTACACCTTC
.	TRBD2	TRBV2	TRBJ2-1	CASTVGGGFEQFF	TGTGCCAGTACTGTGGGGGGGGGATTCGAGCAGTTCTTC
.	.	TRBV28	TRBJ2-7	CASSQPGTTRDEQYF	TGTGCCAGCAGTCAGCCCGGGACAACAAGGGACGAGCAGTACTTC
.	.	TRBV7-9	TRBJ2-2	CASSNRDTDYTGELFF	TGTGCCAGCAGCAACCGGGACACGGATTACACCGGGGAGCTGTTTTTT
.	.	TRBV3-1/TRBV3-2	TRBJ1-1	CASSQARGGTEAFF	TGTGCCAGCAGCCAAGCGAGGGGGGGCACTGAAGCTTTCTTT
.	TRBD2	TRBV5-1	TRBJ2-5	CASSLGLAGETQYF	TGCGCCAGCAGCCTGGGACTAGCGGGTGAGACCCAGTACTTC
.	.	TRBV2	TRBJ2-1	CASISGVSVNEQFF	TGTGCCAGCATATCGGGAGTTAGCGTCAATGAGCAGTTCTTC
.	.	TRBV28	TRBJ2-2	CASRSGISHSTGELFF	TGTGCCAGCAGATCCGGGATTTCCCACTCCACCGGGGAGCTGTTTTTT
once	TRBD1	TRBV7-2	TRBJ1-2	CASSTGTGNGYTF	TGTGCCAGCAGCACGGGGACAGGGAATGGCTACACCTTC
.	.	TRBV18	TRBJ2-5	CASSPDSRETQYF	TGTGCCAGCTCACCAGATAGTCGAGAGACCCAGTACTTC
.	.	TRBV6-1	TRBJ1-1	CASSESLQYTEAFF	TGTGCCAGCAGTGAAAGTTTGCAGTACACTGAAGCTTTCTTT
.	.	TRBV14	TRBJ1-1	CASSPNPQRNTEAFF	TGTGCCAGCAGCCCTAACCCCCAGCGGAACACTGAAGCTTTCTTT
.	.	TRBV6-5	TRBJ2-2	CASSFGYTGELFF	TGTGCCAGCAGTTTCGGTTACACCGGGGAGCTGTTTTTT
.	TRBD1	TRBV6-5	TRBJ1-2	CASSYSRGTGGPGYTF	TGTGCCAGCAGTTACTCGAGAGGGACAGGGGGCCCTGGCTACACCTTC
.	.	TRBV20-1	TRBJ1-4	CSASPSGREKLFF	TGCAGTGCTAGTCCCTCGGGGAGGGAAAAACTGTTTTTT
.	.	TRBV27	TRBJ1-4	CASSLSPRGIYEKLFF	TGTGCCAGCAGTTTATCCCCCAGGGGTATTTACGAAAAACTGTTTTTT
few	.	TRBV19	TRBJ1-1	CASRIREATEAFF	TGTGCCAGTAGGATACGGGAAGCCACTGAAGCTTTCTTT
.	.	TRBV6-1	TRBJ1-5	CASSEPSFWGGDQPQHF	TGTGCCAGCAGTGAACCCAGCTTCTGGGGCGGGGATCAGCCCCAGCATTTT
.	TRBD2	TRBV19	TRBJ2-1	CASSHSGGAYNEQFF	TGTGCCAGTAGTCATAGCGGGGGGGCCTACAATGAGCAGTTCTTC
.	TRBD2	TRBV27	TRBJ2-2	CASSFLAGATGELFF	TGTGCCAGCAGTTTTCTAGCGGGGGCCACCGGGGAGCTGTTTTTT
.	.	TRBV9	TRBJ1-5	CASSGDFRGEPQHF	TGTGCCAGCAGCGGGGACTTCCGAGGGGAGCCCCAGCATTTT
.	TRBD2	TRBV2	TRBJ2-5	CASSAQRGLKETQYF	TGTGCCAGCAGTGCCCAGCGGGGACTGAAAGAGACCCAGTACTTC
.	.	TRBV28	TRBJ1-2	CASRLSGAVSYGYTF	TGTGCCAGCAGACTATCTGGGGCAGTGTCGTATGGCTACACCTTC
.	.	TRBV28	TRBJ1-5	CASSNSRDQPQHF	TGTGCCAGCAGTAACTCAAGAGATCAGCCCCAGCATTTT
.	TRBD2	TRBV3-1/TRBV3-2	TRBJ2-2	CASSQSAGGPRTGELFF	TGTGCCAGCAGCCAATCTGCGGGGGGGCCACGCACCGGGGAGCTGTTTTTT
few	.	TRBV2	TRBJ2-2	CASILRTGTGELFF	TGTGCCAGCATCCTCAGGACGGGAACCGGGGAGCTGTTTTTT